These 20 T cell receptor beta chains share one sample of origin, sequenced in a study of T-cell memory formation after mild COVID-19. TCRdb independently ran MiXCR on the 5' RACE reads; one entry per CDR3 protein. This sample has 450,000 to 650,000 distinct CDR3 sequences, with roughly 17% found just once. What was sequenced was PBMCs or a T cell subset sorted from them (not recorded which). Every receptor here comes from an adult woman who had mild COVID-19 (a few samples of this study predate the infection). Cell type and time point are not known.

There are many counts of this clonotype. CDR3 sequence: CASSDQTGVGYEQYF. CDR3 in DNA: TGTGCCAGCAGTGACCAGACAGGGGTAGGCTACGAGCAGTACTTC. The chain has TRBV25-1 and TRBJ2-7; TRBD1 agrees at 8 bases. Germline lookup yields CDR1 MGHDK and CDR2 SYGVNS. The trim removed 3 bases at V and 3 bases at J, leaving 7 bases unmatched. The CDR3 consists of 15 residues.

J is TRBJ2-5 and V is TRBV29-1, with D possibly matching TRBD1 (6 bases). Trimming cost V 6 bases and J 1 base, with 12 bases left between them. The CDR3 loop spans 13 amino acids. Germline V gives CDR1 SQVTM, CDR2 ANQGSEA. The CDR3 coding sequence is TGCAGCGTGCAACGGACAGCCCAAGAGACCCAGTACTTC. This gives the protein CSVQRTAQETQYF.

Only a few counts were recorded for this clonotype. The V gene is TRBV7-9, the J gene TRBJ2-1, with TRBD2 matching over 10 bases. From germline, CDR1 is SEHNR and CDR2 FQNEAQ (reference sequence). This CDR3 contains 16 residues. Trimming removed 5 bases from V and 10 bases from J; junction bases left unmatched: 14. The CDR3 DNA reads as TGTGCCAGCAGCGGCCCGTTGACTAGCGGGTGGGGAGAGCAGTTCTTC. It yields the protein CASSGPLTSGWGEQFF.

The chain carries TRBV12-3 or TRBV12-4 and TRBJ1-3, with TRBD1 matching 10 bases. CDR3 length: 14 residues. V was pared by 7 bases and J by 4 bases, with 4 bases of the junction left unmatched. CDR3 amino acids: CASTWDRGGNTIYF. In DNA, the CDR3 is TGTGCCAGCACCTGGGACAGGGGCGGAAACACCATATATTTT.

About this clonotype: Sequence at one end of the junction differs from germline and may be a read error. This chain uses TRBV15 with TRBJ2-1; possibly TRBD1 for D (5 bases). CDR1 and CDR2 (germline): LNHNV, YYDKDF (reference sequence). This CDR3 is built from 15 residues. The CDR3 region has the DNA TGTGCCACTAGCAGGGAAACACTCTCCTACAATGAGCAGTTCTTC. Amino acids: CATSRETLSYNEQFF.

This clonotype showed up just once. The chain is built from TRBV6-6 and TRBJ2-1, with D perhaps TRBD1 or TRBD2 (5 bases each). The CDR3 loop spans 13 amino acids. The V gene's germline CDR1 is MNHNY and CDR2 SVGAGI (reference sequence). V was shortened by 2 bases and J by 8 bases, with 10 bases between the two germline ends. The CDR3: CASSYAGAHEQFF. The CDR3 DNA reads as TGTGCCAGCAGTTACGCCGGGGCCCATGAGCAGTTCTTC.

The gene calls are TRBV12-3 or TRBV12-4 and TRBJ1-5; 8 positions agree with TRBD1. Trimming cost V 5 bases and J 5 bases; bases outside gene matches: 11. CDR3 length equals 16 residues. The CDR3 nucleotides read TGTGCCAGCAGTACCAGACAGGGGCCCTCCGATCAGCCCCAGCATTTT. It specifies CASSTRQGPSDQPQHF.

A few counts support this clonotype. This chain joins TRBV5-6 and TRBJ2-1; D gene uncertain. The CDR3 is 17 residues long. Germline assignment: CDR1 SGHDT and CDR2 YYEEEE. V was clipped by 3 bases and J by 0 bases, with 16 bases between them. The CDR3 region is CASSSTDLLSSYNEQFF. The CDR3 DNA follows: TGTGCCAGCAGCTCGACCGACCTATTGAGCTCCTACAATGAGCAGTTCTTC. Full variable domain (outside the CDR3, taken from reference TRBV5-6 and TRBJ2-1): DAGVTQSPTHLIKTRGQQVTLRCSPKSGHDTVSWYQQALGQGPQFIFQYYEEEERQRGNFPDRFSGHQFPNYSSELNVNALLLGDSALYLCASSSTDLLSSYNEQFFGPGTRLTVL.

CDR3 coding DNA: TGTGCCAGCAGCTTATGGGGGGGCGAATCCTACAATGAGCAGTTCTTC. Protein product: CASSLWGGESYNEQFF. The chain joins TRBV7-2 to TRBJ2-1; D might be TRBD2 (7 bases). Germline CDR1 reads SGHTA; CDR2 reads FQGNSA. The CDR3 has 16 residues. V lost 2 bases, J lost 1 base, and 12 bases lay in between.

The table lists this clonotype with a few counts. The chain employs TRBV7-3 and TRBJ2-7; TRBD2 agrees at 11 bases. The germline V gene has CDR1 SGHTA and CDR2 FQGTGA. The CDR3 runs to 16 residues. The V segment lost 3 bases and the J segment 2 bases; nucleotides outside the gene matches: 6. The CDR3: CASSLGTSGRTYEQYF. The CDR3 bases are TGTGCCAGCAGCTTGGGGACTAGCGGAAGGACCTACGAGCAGTACTTC.

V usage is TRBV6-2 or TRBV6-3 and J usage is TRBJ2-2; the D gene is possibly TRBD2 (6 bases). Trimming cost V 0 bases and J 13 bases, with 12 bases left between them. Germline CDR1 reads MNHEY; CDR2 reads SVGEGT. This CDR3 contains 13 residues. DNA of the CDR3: TGTGCCAGCAGTTACTCGAATCAGGGAGGGCTGTTTTTT. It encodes CASSYSNQGGLFF.

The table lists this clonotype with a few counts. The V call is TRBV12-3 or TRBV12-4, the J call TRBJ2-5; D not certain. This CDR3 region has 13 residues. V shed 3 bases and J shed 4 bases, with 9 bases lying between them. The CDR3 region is CASSLNRRETQYF. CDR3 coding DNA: TGTGCCAGCAGTTTGAATCGGCGAGAGACCCAGTACTTC.

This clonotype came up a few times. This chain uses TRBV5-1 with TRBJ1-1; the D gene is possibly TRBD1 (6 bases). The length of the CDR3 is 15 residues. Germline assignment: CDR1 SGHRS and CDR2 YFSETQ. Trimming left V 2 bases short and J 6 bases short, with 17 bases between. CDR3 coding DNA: TGCGCCAGCAGCTTAGCCAGGGAGGGGGGACCTGAAGCTTTCTTT. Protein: CASSLAREGGPEAFF.

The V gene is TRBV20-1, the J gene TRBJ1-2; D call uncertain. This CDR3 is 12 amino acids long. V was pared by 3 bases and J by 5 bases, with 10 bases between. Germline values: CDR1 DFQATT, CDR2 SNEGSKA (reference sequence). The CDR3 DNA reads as TGCAGTGCTAGTCAAGGAATTTATGGCTACACCTTC. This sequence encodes CSASQGIYGYTF.

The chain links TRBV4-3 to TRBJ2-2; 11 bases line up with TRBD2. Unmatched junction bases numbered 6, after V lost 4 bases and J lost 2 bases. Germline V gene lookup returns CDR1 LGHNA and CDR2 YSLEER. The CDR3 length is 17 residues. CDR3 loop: CASSPQLAGVNTGELFF. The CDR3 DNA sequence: TGCGCCAGCAGCCCCCAACTAGCGGGAGTAAACACCGGGGAGCTGTTTTTT.

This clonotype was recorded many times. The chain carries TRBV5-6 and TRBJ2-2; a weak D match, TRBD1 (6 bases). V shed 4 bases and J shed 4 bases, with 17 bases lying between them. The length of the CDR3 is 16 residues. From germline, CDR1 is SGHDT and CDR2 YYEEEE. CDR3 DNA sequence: TGTGCCAGCAGCAACGCGGACAGCTATACCACCGGGGAGCTGTTTTTT. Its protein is CASSNADSYTTGELFF.

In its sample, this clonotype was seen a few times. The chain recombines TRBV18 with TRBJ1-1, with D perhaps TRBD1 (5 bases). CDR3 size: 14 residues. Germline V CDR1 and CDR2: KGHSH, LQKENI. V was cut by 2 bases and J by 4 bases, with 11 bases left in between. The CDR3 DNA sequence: TGTGCCAGCTCACCAGACGGGGGTGTCACTGAAGCTTTCTTT. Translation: CASSPDGGVTEAFF.

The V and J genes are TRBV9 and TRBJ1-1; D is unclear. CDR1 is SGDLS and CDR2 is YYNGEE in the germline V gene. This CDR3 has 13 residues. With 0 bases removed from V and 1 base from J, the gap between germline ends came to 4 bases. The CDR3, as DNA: TGTGCCAGCAGCGTAGGTTGGAACACTGAAGCTTTCTTT. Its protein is CASSVGWNTEAFF.

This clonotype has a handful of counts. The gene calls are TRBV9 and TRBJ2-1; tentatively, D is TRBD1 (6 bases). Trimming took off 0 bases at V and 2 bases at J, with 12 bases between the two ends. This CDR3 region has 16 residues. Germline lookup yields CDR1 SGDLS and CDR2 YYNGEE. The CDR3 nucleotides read TGTGCCAGCAGCGTAGGGTCAGGGGCGACCTACAATGAGCAGTTCTTC. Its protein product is CASSVGSGATYNEQFF.

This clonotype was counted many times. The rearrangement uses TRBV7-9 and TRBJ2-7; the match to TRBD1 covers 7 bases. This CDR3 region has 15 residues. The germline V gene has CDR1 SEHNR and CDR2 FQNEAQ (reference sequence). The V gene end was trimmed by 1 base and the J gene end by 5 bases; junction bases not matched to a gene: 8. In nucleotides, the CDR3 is TGTGCCAGCAGCTTAGTGAACAGGGGTGTGGACGAGCAGTACTTC. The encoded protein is CASSLVNRGVDEQYF.